This T cell receptor beta chain was sequenced in a study of blood T cell repertoires in COVID-19. Study at large: PBMCs, B-cell-depleted T cells, or T cells were the source of the cDNA or gDNA that made up the material.

The study assigned cohorts using participant-reported clinical history. Recovered Cohort 3 donors showed two negative PCRs, clearance, or symptom resolution. The authors' processing: The assay estimated nucleated cells by amplifying reference gene primers. Clones were sequenced by immunoSEQ multiplex PCR, and TCRdb holds only the in-frame ones, with some missing. That table furnishes V, J and clone size, whereas the DNA furnished D and trimming. The sample consists of approximately 490,000 clones, around 90% of them appearing once. Trimming removed 3 bases from V and 9 bases from J; junction bases left unmatched: 9. The germline V gene encodes CDR1 SGHRS and CDR2 YFSETQ. The CDR3 runs to 15 residues. This clone appeared a single time.

What was sequenced was PBMCs or T cells enriched from blood (not recorded which). This rearrangement joins TRBV5-1 to TRBJ1-6; TRBD1 matches at 7 bases. This clonotype originated in a young woman who had recovered from COVID-19. The chain's CDR3 is CASSWNQGDSSPLHF. The CDR3 DNA sequence: TGCGCCAGCAGCTGGAACCAGGGGGACAGTTCACCCCTCCACTTT.